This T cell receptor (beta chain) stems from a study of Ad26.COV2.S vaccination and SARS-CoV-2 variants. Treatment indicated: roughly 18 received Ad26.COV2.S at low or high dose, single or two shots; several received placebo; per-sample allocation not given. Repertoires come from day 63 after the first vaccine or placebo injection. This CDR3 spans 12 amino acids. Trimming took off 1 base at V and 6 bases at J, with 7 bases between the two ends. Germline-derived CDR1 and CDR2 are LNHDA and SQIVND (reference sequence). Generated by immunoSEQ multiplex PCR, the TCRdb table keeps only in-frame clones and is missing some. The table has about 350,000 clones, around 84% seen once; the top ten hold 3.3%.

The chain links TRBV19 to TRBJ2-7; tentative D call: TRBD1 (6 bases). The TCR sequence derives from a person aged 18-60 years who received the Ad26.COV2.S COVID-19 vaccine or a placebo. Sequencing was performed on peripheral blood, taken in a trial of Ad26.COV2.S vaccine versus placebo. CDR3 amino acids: CASSIVRGEQYF. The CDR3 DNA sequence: TGTGCCAGTAGTATAGTCAGGGGCGAGCAGTACTTC. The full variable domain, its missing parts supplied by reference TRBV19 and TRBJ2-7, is DGGITQSPKYLFRKEGQNVTLSCEQNLNHDAMYWYRQDPGQGLRLIYYSQIVNDFQKGDIAEGYSVSREKKESFPLTVTSAQKNPTAFYLCASSIVRGEQYFGPGTRLTVT.